The 32 T cell receptor beta chains presented below share a single source sample, sequenced in a study of T cell clonality in common variable immunodeficiency. Sequenced by immunoSEQ multiplex PCR; TCRdb stores in-frame clones only, minus some. The sample counts 45,000 to 55,000 clones, none seen once; the ten largest own 5.4%. Material: peripheral blood mononuclear cells. Receptors were obtained from a person aged 18 to 69 in good health.

This clone was seen only a few times. The read finishes 3 residues shy of the CDR3 end, and the germline J gene is used to complete it. V is TRBV5-5 and J is TRBJ2-7, with 8 bases fitting TRBD1. V was pared by 0 bases and J by 4 bases, with 3 bases of the junction left unmatched. The CDR3 is made up of 14 amino acids. Germline V gene data show CDR1 as SGHKS and CDR2 as YYEKEE (reference sequence). Partial CDR3 DNA: TGTGCCAGCAGCTTGGGGACAGGGAATTACGAG. It encodes CASSLGTGNYE. The entire CDR3 protein reads CASSLGTGNYEQYF.

This clone was seen at least ten times. CDR3 bases read: TGTGCCAGCTCACCCGGGACAGGGGAACATGGC. Protein product: CASSPGTGEHG. The whole CDR3 protein is CASSPGTGEHGYTF. The chain links TRBV18 to TRBJ1-2; 10 bases are a match to TRBD1. The read falls 3 residues short of the CDR3 end, and the missing part is taken from the germline J gene. The germline V gene encodes CDR1 KGHSH and CDR2 LQKENI. The CDR3 is 14 amino acids. V was clipped by 3 bases and J by 6 bases; unmatched bases: 4.

This clone was picked up many times. With the read ending 3 residues before the CDR3 end, the germline J gene is used to fill in that end. This rearrangement joins TRBV19 to TRBJ2-2; D call uncertain. V lost 3 bases and J lost 2, with 7 bases in between. The germline V gene has CDR1 LNHDA and CDR2 SQIVND (reference sequence). This CDR3 is built from 14 residues. CDR3 DNA (partial): TGTGCCAGTAGTATGTCGGTCAACACCGGGGAG. Translating it yields CASSMSVNTGE. The complete CDR3 sequence is CASSMSVNTGELFF.

This clone was recorded many times. The read is 3 residues too short to cover the CDR3 end, so that end is filled in from the germline J gene. This chain uses TRBV5-1 with TRBJ2-7; D is unresolved. The CDR3 is made up of 12 amino acids. V was pared by 0 bases and J by 2 bases, with 3 bases between. CDR1 and CDR2 from the germline V gene are SGHRS and YFSETQ. The CDR3 loop reads CASSLGAYEQYF. The part of the CDR3 DNA that was read is TGCGCCAGCAGCTTGGGCGCCTACGAG.

About this clone itself: The CDR3 is cut off 3 residues early in the read; its end comes from the germline J gene. V is TRBV30 and J is TRBJ2-5; the D gene could be TRBD1 or TRBD2 (5 bases each). Germline loops: CDR1 GTSNPN, CDR2 SVGIG (reference sequence). This CDR3 is 12 amino acids long. V was cut by 5 bases and J by 4 bases, with 11 bases left in between. The CDR3 loop is CAWEGSGETQYF. Partial CDR3 DNA: TGTGCCTGGGAGGGGTCTGGAGAGACC.

On this clone: The missing CDR3 end, 3 residues past where the read stops, is filled in from the germline J gene. J is TRBJ2-2 and V is TRBV10-2; D unclear. Per the germline V gene, CDR1 is WSHSY and CDR2 is SAAADI. V lost 10 bases and J 1 base, leaving 10 bases between the germline ends. CDR3 length equals 13 residues. CDR3 amino acids: CATLGENTGELFF. The covered CDR3 bases are TGCGCCACCCTAGGAGAGAACACCGGGGAG.

This clone came up many times. The read terminates 3 residues ahead of where the CDR3 ends, so the germline J gene completes it. The chain employs TRBV20-1 and TRBJ2-5; TRBD1 agrees at 7 bases. Germline V gene lookup returns CDR1 DFQATT and CDR2 SNEGSKA (reference sequence). With V trimmed by 5 bases and J by 5 bases, 8 bases remained unmatched. The CDR3 length is 13 residues. CDR3 loop: CSAGRGQAETQYF. The sequenced CDR3 bases are TGCAGTGCTGGAAGGGGGCAAGCGGAGACC.

This clone was recorded at least ten times. The read stops 3 residues short of the end of the CDR3; the missing end is completed from the germline J gene. This chain joins TRBV7-9 and TRBJ1-4, with 9 bases aligning to TRBD1. The CDR3 contains 15 residues. CDR1 is SEHNR and CDR2 is FQNEAQ in the germline V gene (reference sequence). Trimming removed 5 bases from V and 4 bases from J; junction bases left unmatched: 5. The CDR3 reads CASSPGTGFNEKLFF. The covered CDR3 bases are TGTGCCAGCAGCCCTGGGACAGGGTTTAATGAAAAA.

This clone was seen at least ten times. Read sequence stops 3 residues before the CDR3 end, and the germline J gene provides the missing end. The chain carries TRBV19 and TRBJ2-7; D is possibly TRBD2 (6 bases). Germline loops: CDR1 LNHDA, CDR2 SQIVND (reference sequence). V lost 6 bases to trimming and J lost 2 bases, with 17 bases between them. The CDR3 contains 15 residues. The CDR3 loop reads CASRTDSAGTYEQYF. The part of the CDR3 DNA that was read is TGTGCCAGTAGAACAGACTCCGCGGGGACCTACGAG.

This clone was detected many times. Read coverage stops 3 residues before the CDR3 terminus; the germline J gene supplies the remainder. This chain links TRBV19 with TRBJ2-7, with D perhaps matching TRBD2 (5 bases). Germline CDR1 reads LNHDA; CDR2 reads SQIVND (reference sequence). V was clipped by 1 base and J by 2 bases, with 9 bases between them. The CDR3 is 14 residues long. CDR3: CASSIGAAAYEQYF. The part of the CDR3 DNA that was read is TGTGCCAGTAGTATAGGAGCGGCAGCCTACGAG.

The sample holds many counts of this clone. The read terminates 3 residues ahead of where the CDR3 ends, so the germline J gene completes it. This chain connects TRBV7-7 to TRBJ2-1; 10 nucleotides match TRBD2. V shed 6 bases, J shed 0 bases, and the junction held 2 bases outside the gene matches. Germline CDR1 is SSHAT and CDR2 is FNYEAQ (reference sequence). The CDR3 consists of 15 residues. CDR3 DNA, as far as it was read: TGTGCCAGCAGTTCTAGCGGGGGCTCCTACAATGAG. This gives the protein CASSSSGGSYNE. The CDR3 in its entirety is CASSSSGGSYNEQFF.

This clone was picked up many times. The CDR3 end lies 3 residues beyond the end of the read and is filled in from the germline J gene. This chain joins TRBV20-1 and TRBJ2-7; 9 nucleotides line up with TRBD2. The CDR3 is 16 residues long. Germline V gene data show CDR1 as DFQATT and CDR2 as SNEGSKA (reference sequence). V was clipped by 3 bases and J by 5 bases; unmatched bases: 14. CDR3 region: CSASPSEGAGGDEQYF. The sequenced part of the CDR3 DNA is TGCAGTGCTAGTCCGTCCGAGGGAGCGGGAGGTGACGAG.

This clone was picked up many times. The CDR3 protein is CASSIGLDSATLGELFF. The CDR3 bases that were read are TGTGCCAGTAGTATAGGCTTAGACAGCGCCACGCTCGGGGAG. V usage is TRBV19 and J usage is TRBJ2-2, with TRBD1 as a possible D gene (5 bases). Coverage ceases 3 residues before the CDR3 finishes, and the germline J gene fills in the end. Between the trimmed V and J ends, which lost 1 base and 7 bases, there was a span of 19 bases. The CDR3 extends over 17 amino acids. In germline, CDR1 is LNHDA, CDR2 SQIVND (reference sequence).

This clone was seen repeatedly, ten times or more. The read halts 3 residues ahead of the CDR3 end, with the missing end drawn from the germline J gene. This sequence joins TRBV7-9 and TRBJ2-3; D unclear. The CDR3 covers 14 residues. V lost 3 bases and J 2 bases, leaving 9 bases between the germline ends. The germline gives CDR1 SEHNR, CDR2 FQNEAQ (reference sequence). The CDR3 spells CASSLEQLTDTQYF. The sequenced part of the CDR3 DNA is TGTGCCAGCAGCTTGGAACAGCTCACAGATACG.

This clone was counted many times. The read terminates 3 residues ahead of where the CDR3 ends, so the germline J gene completes it. This chain uses TRBV19 with TRBJ1-5; a weak D match, TRBD1 (5 bases). Trimming pared 8 bases from V and 5 bases from J, leaving 13 bases between. This CDR3 is 13 amino acids long. The germline gives CDR1 LNHDA, CDR2 SQIVND (reference sequence). CDR3 DNA, as far as it was read: TGTGCCAGTTCCCAGGGTTTCTATCAGCCC. Amino acids: CASSQGFYQP. The whole CDR3 region reads CASSQGFYQPQHF. Using reference TRBV19 and TRBJ1-5 for the parts outside the CDR3, the full variable domain is DGGITQSPKYLFRKEGQNVTLSCEQNLNHDAMYWYRQDPGQGLRLIYYSQIVNDFQKGDIAEGYSVSREKKESFPLTVTSAQKNPTAFYLCASSQGFYQPQHFGDGTRLSIL.

This clone has at least ten counts. The CDR3 is cut off 3 residues early in the read; its end comes from the germline J gene. The genes are TRBV10-3 and TRBJ1-2; 10 positions match TRBD1. V trimming: 8 bases; J trimming: 4 bases; junction bases outside the gene matches: 7. Per germline, CDR1 ENHRY and CDR2 SYGVKD. The CDR3 consists of 14 residues. The CDR3 reads CAIGGDRGIYGYTF. The CDR3 DNA, read in part, is TGTGCCATCGGCGGGGACAGGGGTATCTATGGC.

This clone was counted many times. The CDR3 end lies 3 residues beyond the end of the read and is filled in from the germline J gene. The rearrangement joins TRBV6-1 to TRBJ1-1; TRBD1 is a possible D gene (5 bases). The CDR3 consists of 14 residues. Germline CDR1 and CDR2: MNHNS and SASEGT. The V end lost 4 bases, the J end lost 3 bases, and 12 bases lay between the germline ends. The DNA read from the CDR3 is TGTGCCAGCAGTGTAAACCCGGGGGACACTGAA. Translation: CASSVNPGDTE. The whole CDR3 sequence is CASSVNPGDTEAFF.

This clone was seen many times. The read falls 3 residues short of the CDR3 end, and the missing part is taken from the germline J gene. V is TRBV10-3 and J is TRBJ1-1, with 8 bases aligning to TRBD1. The V gene end was trimmed by 4 bases and the J gene end by 7 bases; junction bases not matched to a gene: 17. This CDR3 is 17 amino acids long. Germline V lookup: CDR1 ENHRY, CDR2 SYGVKD. CDR3 bases read: TGTGCCATCAGTGGGACGCAGGGGGCAGAACCGAAGGTTGAA. This sequence encodes CAISGTQGAEPKVE. The whole CDR3 region reads CAISGTQGAEPKVEAFF.

There are many counts of this clone. The read ends 3 residues early relative to the CDR3; the germline J gene fills the gap. The chain joins TRBV20-1 to TRBJ1-1; TRBD1 matches at 7 bases. Trimming removed 6 bases from V and 3 bases from J; junction bases left unmatched: 7. The germline V gene encodes CDR1 DFQATT and CDR2 SNEGSKA (reference sequence). The CDR3 has 13 residues. This chain's CDR3 is CSAAEGAHTEAFF. The sequenced CDR3 bases are TGCAGTGCCGCGGAGGGGGCCCACACTGAA.

Ten or more counts support this clone. The read ends 3 residues before the CDR3 terminus; that terminus is restored from the germline J gene. J is TRBJ1-1 and V is TRBV19; TRBD1 might be the D (6 bases). The V gene lost 5 bases and the J gene lost 1 base, with 8 bases spanning the gap. CDR3 length equals 13 residues. Per the germline V gene, CDR1 is LNHDA and CDR2 is SQIVND (reference sequence). The sequenced CDR3 bases are TGTGCCAGTAGTGACAGGCCGAACACTGAA. Its protein product is CASSDRPNTE. The entire CDR3 protein reads CASSDRPNTEAFF.

This clone was recorded at least ten times. The read falls 3 residues short of the CDR3 end, and the missing part is taken from the germline J gene. The rearrangement joins TRBV7-6 to TRBJ1-5, with a weak D call TRBD1 (5 bases). V lost 5 bases, J lost 0 bases, and 17 bases lay in between. Germline CDR1 and CDR2: SGHVS and FNYEAQ. This CDR3 has 17 residues. Partial CDR3 DNA: TGTGCCAGCAGCCCGGGGGTAGGCCTTTATAGCAATCAGCCC. Its protein is CASSPGVGLYSNQP. The CDR3, in full, reads CASSPGVGLYSNQPQHF.

This clone was recorded at least ten times. The junction does not match germline at one end; this may be a read error. Read sequence stops 3 residues before the CDR3 end, and the germline J gene provides the missing end. The chain uses TRBV4-2 and TRBJ1-4; perhaps TRBD1 as D (5 bases). Looked up from germline, CDR1 is LGHNA and CDR2 is YNFKEQ. This CDR3 is 13 amino acids long. The CDR3 bases that were read are TGCGCCAGCAGCCAAGGGTCAGGGGAAAAA. It specifies CASSQGSGEK. The entire CDR3 is CASSQGSGEKLFF.

This clone was counted many times. CDR3 loop: CASTQGTGHSPLHF. CDR3 DNA (partial): TGTGCCAGCACCCAAGGGACAGGTCATTCACCC. The V and J genes are TRBV5-5 and TRBJ1-6; 8 nucleotides match TRBD1. The read gets to within 3 residues of the CDR3 end, and the germline J gene fills in the rest. CDR1 and CDR2 from the germline V gene are SGHKS and YYEKEE (reference sequence). Trimming removed 6 bases from V and 8 bases from J; junction bases left unmatched: 7. The CDR3 sequence is 14 residues long.

As concerns this clone: The observed sequence ends 3 residues before the CDR3 terminus, with the missing tail filled in from the germline J gene. V gene TRBV19 combines with J gene TRBJ1-5; no clear D. The ends were cut back, 2 bases at V and 5 bases at J, with 7 bases in the middle. Germline loops: CDR1 LNHDA, CDR2 SQIVND (reference sequence). The CDR3 spans 13 residues. The CDR3: CASSILPDQPQHF. The sequenced part of the CDR3 DNA is TGTGCCAGTAGTATACTGCCAGATCAGCCC.

The table lists this clone with many counts. With the read ending 3 residues before the CDR3 end, the germline J gene is used to fill in that end. The chain is built from TRBV20-1 and TRBJ1-1; maybe TRBD1 (5 bases). Trimming removed 3 bases at V and 3 bases at J, with 14 bases between. The CDR3 length is 14 residues. The germline CDR1 and CDR2 sequences are DFQATT and SNEGSKA (reference sequence). The DNA read from the CDR3 is TGCAGTGCTAGTCCCTCGGGACTCCACACTGAA. Amino acid sequence: CSASPSGLHTE. The complete CDR3 reads CSASPSGLHTEAFF.

This clone was observed many times. The read comes to an end 3 residues before the CDR3 does, leaving the germline J gene to fill in the end. This chain uses TRBV5-1 with TRBJ2-2; 7 bases fit TRBD1. J lost 0 bases, V lost 0 bases, and 2 bases had no gene match. The CDR3 is made up of 16 amino acids. CDR1 and CDR2 from the germline V gene are SGHRS and YFSETQ. CDR3 DNA (partial): TGCGCCAGCAGCTTGGGGGGGACAGCGAACACCGGGGAG. This gives the protein CASSLGGTANTGE. From start to end, the CDR3 is CASSLGGTANTGELFF. Based on the CDR3 plus reference TRBV5-1 and TRBJ2-2, the full variable domain is KAGVTQTPRYLIKTRGQQVTLSCSPISGHRSVSWYQQTPGQGLQFLFEYFSETQRNKGNFPGRFSGRQFSNSRSEMNVSTLELGDSALYLCASSLGGTANTGELFFGEGSRLTVL.

This clone was recorded many times. The read is 3 residues too short to cover the CDR3 end, so that end is filled in from the germline J gene. The V gene is TRBV5-1, the J gene TRBJ2-7; 8 positions agree with TRBD2. The CDR3 extends over 13 amino acids. The junction had 6 bases not matched to a gene; V was cut back by 8 bases and J by 2 bases. Germline V gives CDR1 SGHRS, CDR2 YFSETQ. The CDR3 loop reads CASAIGGAYEQYF. The part of the CDR3 DNA that was read is TGCGCCAGTGCGATCGGGGGGGCCTACGAG.

This clone was seen ten or more times. The CDR3 end falls 3 residues outside the read, so it is completed with the germline J gene. This chain links TRBV2 with TRBJ2-1; TRBD2 agrees at 7 bases. This CDR3 is built from 15 residues. V shed 4 bases, J shed 3 bases, and the junction held 6 bases outside the gene matches. Germline CDR1 SNHLY, CDR2 FYNNEI. The DNA read from the CDR3 is TGTGCCAGCAGTGTTAGACTAGCCGGCTACAATGAG. Amino acid sequence: CASSVRLAGYNE. The entire CDR3 reads CASSVRLAGYNEQFF. Supplemented by reference TRBV2 and TRBJ2-1, the full variable domain reads EPEVTQTPSHQVTQMGQEVILRCVPISNHLYFYWYRQILGQKVEFLVSFYNNEISEKSEIFDDQFSVERPDGSNFTLKIRSTKLEDSAMYFCASSVRLAGYNEQFFGPGTRLTVL.

This clone was counted ten times or more. The sequenced fragment ends 3 residues before the CDR3 boundary, so the rest is inferred from the germline J gene. This chain joins TRBV11-2 and TRBJ1-1; D call uncertain. The V gene lost 5 bases and the J gene lost 0 bases, with 13 bases spanning the gap. The CDR3 has 15 amino acids. Germline assignment: CDR1 SGHAT and CDR2 FQNNGV. This CDR3 is CASSASRYMNTEAFF. The sequenced part of the CDR3 DNA is TGTGCCAGCAGCGCCTCCCGATACATGAACACTGAA.

Comments on this clone: The read finishes 3 residues shy of the CDR3 end, and the germline J gene is used to complete it. The V call is TRBV7-2, the J call TRBJ2-7; D is uncertain. The germline V gene encodes CDR1 SGHTA and CDR2 FQGNSA. V was clipped by 6 bases and J by 6 bases, with 12 bases between them. The CDR3 runs 12 residues. The CDR3 is CASSPATSEQYF. The CDR3 bases that were read are TGTGCCAGCAGTCCCGCTACCTCCGAG.

This clone was observed many times. The sequence runs out 3 residues before the end of the CDR3; the remainder is reconstructed from the germline J gene. This chain links TRBV2 with TRBJ2-4; TRBD1 matches 8 bases. The CDR3 covers 15 residues. J gave up 6 bases and V 2 bases, and 6 bases lay outside the gene matches. From germline, CDR1 is SNHLY and CDR2 FYNNEI. The CDR3 spells CASSELRGPRNIQYF. Incomplete CDR3 DNA: TGTGCCAGCAGTGAACTCAGGGGGCCGAGAAACATT.

This clone was seen at least ten times. Read sequence stops 3 residues before the CDR3 end, and the germline J gene provides the missing end. The chain links TRBV2 to TRBJ2-2, with 13 bases that match TRBD2. Trimming at V came to 4 bases and at J to 5 bases, leaving 4 bases not matched to a gene. The length of the CDR3 is 16 residues. Germline-derived CDR1 and CDR2 are SNHLY and FYNNEI. CDR3 DNA, as far as it was read: TGTGCCAGCAGTGGGACTAGCGGGAGAGGAACCGGGGAG. Translated, it gives CASSGTSGRGTGE. In full, the CDR3 reads CASSGTSGRGTGELFF.